A single sample is the source of the 19 T cell receptor beta chains below, sequenced in a study of T cells in Graves' hyperthyroidism and ophthalmopathy. RNA transcripts gave rise to amplified TCR beta CDR3 regions. HTBI primers were employed in a first-round RT-PCR of the TCR CDR3. Via MiXCR, TCRdb re-called the multiplex PCR reads, giving one row per CDR3 protein. The data show 50,000 to 60,000 distinct CDR3 sequences, less than 60% seen once. Source material: blood. These receptors originate from a woman between 45 and 65 years old with Graves' ophthalmopathy.

This clonotype was detected many times. The chain is built from TRBV19 and TRBJ2-7; perhaps TRBD1 as D (6 bases). The ends were cut back, 6 bases at V and 5 bases at J, with 17 bases in the middle. Germline V gene sequence: CDR1 LNHDA, CDR2 SQIVND (reference sequence). CDR3 length equals 14 residues. CDR3 DNA: TGTGCCAGTAGCTCCGGGACATCGAGAGACGAGCAGTACTTC. Amino acids: CASSSGTSRDEQYF.

This clonotype was detected ten times or more. V is TRBV6-1 and J is TRBJ2-3, with 7 bases identical to TRBD2. Looked up from germline, CDR1 is MNHNS and CDR2 is SASEGT. V gave up 1 base and J gave up 1 base; unmatched junction bases: 2. There are 15 residues in the CDR3. CDR3 sequence reads: CASSEEGGGTDTQYF. In DNA, the CDR3 is TGTGCCAGCAGTGAAGAGGGAGGGGGCACAGATACGCAGTATTTT.

The sample holds one count of this clonotype. The junction shows a germline mismatch at one end, possibly a read error. This chain connects TRBV5-6 to TRBJ1-5; D not resolved. The CDR3 contains 17 residues. The germline V gene encodes CDR1 SGHDT and CDR2 YYEEEE. The CDR3 loop is CASSLASGATSSQPQQF. The CDR3, as DNA: TGTGCCAGCAGCTTGGCTTCGGGTGCAACGAGCAGTCAGCCCCAGCAGTTT.

The chain couples TRBV4-2 to TRBJ2-1; 7 positions agree with TRBD2. The junction had 16 bases not matched to a gene; V was cut back by 1 base and J by 4 bases. CDR3 length equals 19 residues. Germline V gene sequence: CDR1 LGHNA, CDR2 YNFKEQ. CDR3 nucleotides: TGTGCCAGCAGCCAAGCACCCCCACCGCTAGCGGCGAAGTACAATGAGCAGTTCTTC. It yields the protein CASSQAPPPLAAKYNEQFF.

This clonotype was detected many times. The chain joins TRBV7-3 to TRBJ2-2, with D tentatively TRBD1 (6 bases). The V gene lost 6 bases and the J gene lost 5 bases, with 22 bases spanning the gap. From germline, CDR1 is SGHTA and CDR2 FQGTGA. CDR3 length: 17 amino acids. The DNA of the CDR3 is TGTGCCAGCAGTCCCGCCGGGGCAGGGGCTGGGACCGGGGAGCTGTTTTTT. Protein sequence: CASSPAGAGAGTGELFF. The full variable domain, its missing parts supplied by reference TRBV7-3 and TRBJ2-2, is GAGVSQTPSNKVTEKGKYVELRCDPISGHTALYWYRQSLGQGPEFLIYFQGTGAADDSGLPNDRFFAVRPEGSVSTLKIQRTERGDSAVYLCASSPAGAGAGTGELFFGEGSRLTVL.

This clonotype was counted between two and nine times. The chain is built from TRBV9 and TRBJ2-1; 8 positions match TRBD2. J was trimmed by 8 bases and V by 4 bases; bases with no gene match: 8. This CDR3 spans 14 amino acids. The germline V gene has CDR1 SGDLS and CDR2 YYNGEE. CDR3: CASSTSGSLDEQFF. The CDR3 DNA reads TGTGCCAGCAGCACTAGCGGCTCCTTGGATGAGCAGTTCTTC.

This clonotype was counted at least ten times. The chain employs TRBV7-2 and TRBJ1-3; maybe TRBD1 (5 bases). Per germline, CDR1 SGHTA and CDR2 FQGNSA. This CDR3 is 18 amino acids long. The germline V and J ends were trimmed by 5 bases and 0 bases, with 20 bases remaining between them. CDR3 sequence: CASSPGWFFRDSGNTIYF. The CDR3 DNA is TGTGCCAGCAGCCCGGGGTGGTTCTTCAGGGACTCTGGAAACACCATATATTTT. Drawing the rest from reference TRBV7-2 and TRBJ1-3, the complete variable domain is GAGVSQSPSNKVTEKGKDVELRCDPISGHTALYWYRQSLGQGLEFLIYFQGNSAPDKSGLPSDRFSAERTGGSVSTLTIQRTQQEDSAVYLCASSPGWFFRDSGNTIYFGEGSWLTVV.

The chain has TRBV19 and TRBJ2-3; 10 bases fit TRBD2. The J segment lost 0 bases and the V segment lost 3 bases, leaving 15 bases of the junction unmatched. This CDR3 contains 20 residues. The germline gives CDR1 LNHDA, CDR2 SQIVND (reference sequence). Here the CDR3 reads CASSIRLAGDYNISTDTQYF. Here the CDR3 DNA reads TGTGCCAGTAGTATTAGGCTAGCGGGGGACTACAACATAAGCACAGATACGCAGTATTTT.

There are many counts of this clonotype. The V call is TRBV19, the J call TRBJ2-7, with D possibly being TRBD2 (6 bases). CDR3 length equals 14 residues. Germline assignment: CDR1 LNHDA and CDR2 SQIVND (reference sequence). V was clipped by 2 bases and J by 4 bases, with 12 bases between them. CDR3 DNA sequence: TGTGCCAGTAGTATAAGGGAGGAGGGGTACGAGCAGTACTTC. Protein product: CASSIREEGYEQYF.

This clonotype was found many times. The chain's CDR3 is CASSLEQYTGELFF. The CDR3 bases are TGTGCCAGCAGTTTAGAACAGTACACCGGGGAGCTGTTTTTT. This sequence joins TRBV6-2 or TRBV6-3 and TRBJ2-2; D not certain. Germline V gene data show CDR1 as MNHEY and CDR2 as SVGEGT. CDR3 length equals 14 residues. Trimming cost V 4 bases and J 3 bases, with 9 bases left between them.

The V and J genes are TRBV7-9 and TRBJ2-3, with 14 bases aligning to TRBD2. The CDR3 contains 18 residues. Germline loops: CDR1 SEHNR, CDR2 FQNEAQ (reference sequence). V shed 3 bases, J shed 2 bases, and the junction held 7 bases outside the gene matches. The CDR3 protein is CASSFEGLAGGVTDTQYF. The CDR3 nucleotides are TGTGCCAGCAGCTTTGAAGGACTAGCGGGAGGAGTCACAGATACGCAGTATTTT.

This clonotype showed up many times. The rearrangement links TRBV2 to TRBJ2-3; perhaps TRBD2 as D (6 bases). The CDR3 covers 13 residues. With 7 bases removed from V and 6 bases from J, the gap between germline ends came to 14 bases. Germline V gene data show CDR1 as SNHLY and CDR2 as FYNNEI. The CDR3 protein is CASTYAAGDTQYF. The DNA of the CDR3 is TGTGCCAGCACCTACGCGGCGGGGGATACGCAGTATTTT.

The chain combines TRBV10-2 with TRBJ1-5; no firm D call. Germline V gene lookup returns CDR1 WSHSY and CDR2 SAAADI. The ends were cut back, 8 bases at V and 7 bases at J, with 12 bases in the middle. CDR3 length: 12 amino acids. This CDR3 reads CASCPPMQPQHF. The CDR3, as DNA: TGCGCCAGCTGTCCACCTATGCAGCCCCAGCATTTT.

For this clonotype: A much larger clone differs from this one at a single base, so this may be a read error. This sequence joins TRBV27 and TRBJ1-6; 7 nucleotides line up with TRBD1. The CDR3 extends over 15 amino acids. Germline V gives CDR1 MNHEY, CDR2 SMNVEV (reference sequence). The CDR3 loop is CASSIRQGTNPPLHF. CDR3 DNA: TGTGCCAGCAGTATTCGACAGGGCACTAATCCACCCCTCCACTTT.

Sample share makes this clonotype medium-sized. This chain links TRBV24-1 with TRBJ2-7, with D hard to call. V dropped 3 bases and J dropped 5 bases, with 10 bases sitting between them. The CDR3 covers 13 residues. The germline gives CDR1 KGHDR, CDR2 SFDVKD. The CDR3, as DNA: TGTGCCACCAGTGATCCGGACCTACACGAGCAGTACTTC. Translation gives CATSDPDLHEQYF.

This clonotype was observed many times. The V and J genes are TRBV6-2 or TRBV6-3 and TRBJ2-7; perhaps TRBD2 as D (6 bases). CDR3 length: 14 residues. The germline V and J ends were trimmed by 5 bases and 6 bases, with 17 bases remaining between them. CDR1 is MNHEY and CDR2 is SVGEGT in the germline V gene. As DNA, the CDR3 is TGTGCCAGCAGTCCCCGGGGGTTCCCCGCCGAGCAGTACTTC. Its protein product is CASSPRGFPAEQYF.

This clonotype was seen repeatedly, ten times or more. The gene calls are TRBV6-5 and TRBJ2-7; TRBD2 matches at 8 bases. The ends lost 2 bases at V and 4 bases at J; junction bases unmatched: 4. Germline CDR1 and CDR2: MNHEY and SVGAGI. This CDR3 is built from 14 residues. The CDR3 DNA reads TGTGCCAGCAGTTACGGGGCGGGGGGTTACGAGCAGTACTTC. Protein sequence: CASSYGAGGYEQYF.

This clonotype appeared many times. This chain links TRBV20-1 with TRBJ2-7; tentatively, D is TRBD2 (6 bases). The CDR3 is made up of 14 amino acids. The germline gives CDR1 DFQATT, CDR2 SNEGSKA (reference sequence). With 2 bases removed from V and 0 bases from J, the gap between germline ends came to 11 bases. The CDR3, as DNA: TGCAGTGCTAGATCCGGGACTCACTCCTACGAGCAGTACTTC. It specifies CSARSGTHSYEQYF.

The V and J genes are TRBV24-1 and TRBJ2-7, with 7 bases identical to TRBD1. The CDR3 loop spans 14 amino acids. Germline V gives CDR1 KGHDR, CDR2 SFDVKD. J gave up 7 bases and V 4 bases, and 9 bases lay outside the gene matches. The CDR3 coding sequence is TGTGCCACCAGTGACTCCTCAGGGGGTATGGAGCAGTACTTC. It specifies CATSDSSGGMEQYF.